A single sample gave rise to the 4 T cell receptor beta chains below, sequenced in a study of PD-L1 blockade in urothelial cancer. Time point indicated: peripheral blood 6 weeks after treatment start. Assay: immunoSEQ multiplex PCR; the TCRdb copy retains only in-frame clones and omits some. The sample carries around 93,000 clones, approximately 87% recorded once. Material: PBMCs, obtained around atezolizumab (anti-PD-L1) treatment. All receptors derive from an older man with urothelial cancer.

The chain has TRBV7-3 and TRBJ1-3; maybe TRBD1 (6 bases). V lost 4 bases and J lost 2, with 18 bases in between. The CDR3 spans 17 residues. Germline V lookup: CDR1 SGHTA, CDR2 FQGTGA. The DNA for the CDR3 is TGTGCCAGCAGCTCCCCGCGATCAGGGGTAACTGGAAACACCATATATTTT. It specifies CASSSPRSGVTGNTIYF.

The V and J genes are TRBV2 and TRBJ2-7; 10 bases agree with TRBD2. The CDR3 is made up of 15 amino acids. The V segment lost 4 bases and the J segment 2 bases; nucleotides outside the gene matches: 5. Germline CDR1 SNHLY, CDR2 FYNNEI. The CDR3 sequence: CASSAPSGGAYEQYF. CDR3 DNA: TGTGCCAGCAGTGCACCTAGCGGGGGAGCCTACGAGCAGTACTTC.

The CDR3 here is CASSQDLGSGYGYTF. The CDR3 DNA sequence: TGCGCCAGCAGCCAAGATCTGGGGTCAGGGTATGGCTACACCTTC. The chain links TRBV4-3 to TRBJ1-2; D is possibly TRBD1 (5 bases). In germline, CDR1 is LGHNA, CDR2 YSLEER. This CDR3 region has 15 residues. V was cut by 0 bases and J by 5 bases, with 13 bases left in between.

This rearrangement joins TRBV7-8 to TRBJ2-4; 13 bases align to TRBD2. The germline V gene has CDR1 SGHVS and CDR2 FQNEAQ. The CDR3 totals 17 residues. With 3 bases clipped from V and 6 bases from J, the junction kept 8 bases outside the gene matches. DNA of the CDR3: TGTGCCAGCAGCTTCCCCGGACTAGCGGGGGATACAAACATTCAGTACTTC. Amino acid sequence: CASSFPGLAGDTNIQYF.